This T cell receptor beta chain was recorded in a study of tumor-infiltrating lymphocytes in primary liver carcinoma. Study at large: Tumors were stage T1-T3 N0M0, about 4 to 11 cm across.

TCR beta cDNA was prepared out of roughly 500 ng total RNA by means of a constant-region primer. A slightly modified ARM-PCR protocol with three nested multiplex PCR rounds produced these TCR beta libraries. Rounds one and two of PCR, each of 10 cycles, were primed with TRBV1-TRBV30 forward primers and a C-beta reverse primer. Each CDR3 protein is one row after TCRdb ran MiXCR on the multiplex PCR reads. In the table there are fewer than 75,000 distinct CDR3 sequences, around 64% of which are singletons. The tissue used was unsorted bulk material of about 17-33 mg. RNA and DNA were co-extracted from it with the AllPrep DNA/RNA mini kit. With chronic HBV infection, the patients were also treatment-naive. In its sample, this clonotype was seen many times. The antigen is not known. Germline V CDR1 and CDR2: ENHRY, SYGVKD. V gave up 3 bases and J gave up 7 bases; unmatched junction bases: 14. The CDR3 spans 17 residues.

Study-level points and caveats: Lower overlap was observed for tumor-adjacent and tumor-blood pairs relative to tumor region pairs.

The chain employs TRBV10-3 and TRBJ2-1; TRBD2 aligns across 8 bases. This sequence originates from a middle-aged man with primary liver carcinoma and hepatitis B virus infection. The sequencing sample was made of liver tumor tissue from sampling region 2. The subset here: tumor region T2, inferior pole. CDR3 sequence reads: CAISEWWSSGRLNEQFF. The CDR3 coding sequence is TGTGCCATCAGTGAATGGTGGTCGAGCGGGAGACTAAATGAGCAGTTCTTC.